This is a list of T cell receptor beta chains from one sample in a study of cytomegalovirus exposure and HLA in healthy donors. Generated by immunoSEQ multiplex PCR, the TCRdb table keeps only in-frame clones and is missing some. The data show 200,000 or so clones, just under 80% seen once. Material: PBMCs. The receptors were sampled from a woman aged 25 to 39 in good health and CMV-seropositive. CDR3s include the opening cysteine and the closing phenylalanine or tryptophan. D genes are given only for firm matches. Size is omitted from some rows. Given values are once, few, many or a class for expanded clones.

D gene,J gene,clone size,V gene,CDR3 protein,CDR3 DNA
TRBD1,TRBJ1-2,few,TRBV9,CASYGQGYGYTF,TGTGCCAGCTACGGACAGGGCTATGGCTACACCTTC
TRBD1,TRBJ1-3,-,TRBV5-1,CASSLAGQGAGNTIYF,TGCGCCAGCAGCTTGGCCGGACAGGGTGCCGGAAACACCATATATTTT
-,TRBJ2-1,-,TRBV18,CASSPPASRSNEQFF,TGTGCCAGCTCACCGCCCGCTAGCAGGTCCAATGAGCAGTTCTTC
-,TRBJ2-7,-,TRBV4-3,CASSQETGREQYF,TGCGCCAGCAGCCAAGAGACAGGACGGGAGCAGTACTTC
-,TRBJ1-2,-,TRBV6-5,CASSYDSLADYTF,TGTGCCAGCAGTTACGACAGTTTGGCTGACTACACCTTC
-,TRBJ2-7,-,TRBV14,CASSQARNSGGRMDYEQYF,TGTGCCAGCAGCCAAGCCCGAAACTCCGGCGGGCGGATGGACTACGAGCAGTACTTC
TRBD1,TRBJ2-2,-,TRBV19,CASSFSGGNTGELFF,TGTGCCAGTAGTTTTTCAGGGGGCAATACCGGGGAGCTGTTTTTT
-,TRBJ1-3,-,TRBV6-1,CASSEWGAGNTIYF,TGTGCCAGCAGTGAGTGGGGGGCTGGAAACACCATATATTTT
TRBD2,TRBJ2-1,-,TRBV5-1,CASSRTSGSYNEQFF,TGCGCCAGCAGCCGAACTAGCGGATCCTACAATGAGCAGTTCTTC
-,TRBJ1-4,-,TRBV15,CATSRAGEKLFF,TGTGCCACCAGCAGAGCGGGTGAAAAACTGTTTTTT
-,TRBJ1-2,-,TRBV11-2,CASSEGYGYTF,TGTGCCAGCAGCGAGGGCTATGGCTACACCTTC
TRBD1,TRBJ2-7,once,TRBV13,CASSPDRGRRYEQYF,TGTGCCAGCAGCCCGGACAGGGGGCGAAGGTACGAGCAGTACTTC
TRBD2,TRBJ2-2,once,TRBV5-1,CASSSFGGARGAGELFF,TGCGCCAGCAGCTCCTTCGGGGGGGCCCGCGGGGCCGGGGAGCTGTTTTTT
TRBD1,TRBJ2-7,-,TRBV29-1,CSVHLQGPGEQYF,TGCAGCGTCCATCTACAGGGGCCGGGGGAGCAGTACTTC
-,TRBJ2-7,-,TRBV2,CASTLDITYEQYF,TGTGCCAGCACCCTGGACATCACCTACGAGCAGTACTTC
TRBD1,TRBJ1-6,-,TRBV5-1,CASSSSDRVESPLHF,TGCGCCAGCAGCTCGTCGGACAGGGTAGAGTCACCCCTCCACTTT
-,TRBJ1-5,-,TRBV27,CASSLYPPGGSNQPQHF,TGTGCCAGCAGTTTATATCCCCCTGGGGGGAGCAATCAGCCCCAGCATTTT
TRBD1,TRBJ1-1,-,TRBV28,CASRQGVTEAFF,TGTGCCAGCCGACAGGGTGTCACTGAAGCTTTCTTT
-,TRBJ1-3,-,TRBV5-4,CASSLMGTSGNTIYF,TGTGCCAGCAGCTTGATGGGGACAAGTGGAAACACCATATATTTT
-,TRBJ1-5,-,TRBV4-1,CASAGTDVPSGNQPQHF,TGCGCCAGCGCGGGGACGGACGTCCCCTCGGGCAATCAGCCCCAGCATTTT
TRBD1,TRBJ1-3,-,TRBV28,CASSMISFQGANTIYF,TGTGCCAGCAGTATGATATCGTTTCAGGGGGCAAACACCATATATTTT
TRBD1,TRBJ1-5,-,TRBV11-2,CASSRAGGGQPQHF,TGTGCCAGCAGCCGAGCAGGGGGCGGTCAGCCCCAGCATTTT
-,TRBJ2-1,few,TRBV6-6,CASSYVSPSYNEQFF,TGTGCCAGCAGTTACGTGAGTCCCTCCTACAATGAGCAGTTCTTC
-,TRBJ2-7,-,TRBV13,CASSQRDSQYEQYF,TGTGCCAGCAGCCAACGGGACTCTCAATACGAGCAGTACTTC
-,TRBJ2-2,-,TRBV6-5,CASSYQKHTGELFF,TGTGCCAGCAGTTACCAGAAACACACCGGGGAGCTGTTTTTT
TRBD1,TRBJ1-1,-,TRBV19,CASSATGQGWEVAFF,TGTGCCAGTAGTGCAACCGGACAGGGGTGGGAGGTGGCTTTCTTT
-,TRBJ2-1,once,TRBV7-2,CASSPSLTLQGNEQFF,TGTGCCAGCAGCCCTTCCTTGACCCTGCAGGGGAATGAGCAGTTCTTC
-,TRBJ2-1,once,TRBV4-3,CASSQDAYYNEQFF,TGCGCCAGCAGCCAAGATGCCTACTACAATGAGCAGTTCTTC
-,TRBJ2-7,-,TRBV19,CASSTAGAYEQYF,TGTGCCAGTAGTACGGCAGGGGCCTACGAGCAGTACTTC
-,TRBJ2-1,-,TRBV5-1,CATSIRSSYNEQFF,TGCGCCACCTCAATCCGGAGCTCCTACAATGAGCAGTTCTTC
-,TRBJ2-1,-,TRBV4-1,CASSQGDNEQFF,TGCGCCAGCAGCCAAGGAGACAATGAGCAGTTCTTC
-,TRBJ1-5,once,TRBV2,CASSGDRIRPQHF,TGTGCCAGCAGTGGAGACAGAATCCGGCCCCAGCATTTT
TRBD2,TRBJ2-7,-,TRBV5-4,CASSFPSGEGYEQYF,TGTGCCAGCAGCTTTCCTAGCGGTGAGGGCTACGAGCAGTACTTC
-,TRBJ1-1,few,TRBV6-6,CASRPPGTWNTEAFF,TGTGCCAGCAGACCCCCAGGGACATGGAACACTGAAGCTTTCTTT
-,TRBJ2-3,-,TRBV5-1,CASSFQTRGAGDTQYF,TGCGCCAGCAGCTTCCAAACCAGGGGGGCGGGAGATACGCAGTATTTT
TRBD2,TRBJ2-7,-,TRBV7-9,CASSLVTGGSSHEQYF,TGTGCCAGCAGCCTAGTCACCGGCGGGAGTTCCCACGAGCAGTACTTC
-,TRBJ2-7,-,TRBV19,CASSEQGPYEQYF,TGTGCCAGTAGTGAGCAGGGGCCCTACGAGCAGTACTTC
TRBD1,TRBJ1-5,-,TRBV19,CASSFNRDREVNQPQHF,TGTGCCAGTAGTTTCAACCGGGACAGGGAGGTCAATCAGCCCCAGCATTTT
-,TRBJ1-2,-,TRBV21-1,CASSNGAPGQGRFYGYTF,TGTGCCAGCAGCAATGGGGCCCCGGGACAGGGAAGATTTTATGGCTACACCTTC
-,TRBJ1-1,once,TRBV28,CASSSIVEAFF,TGTGCCAGCAGTTCGATAGTAGAAGCTTTCTTT
-,TRBJ1-5,-,TRBV19,CATENPSGYNQPQHF,TGTGCCACCGAGAATCCCAGCGGCTACAATCAGCCCCAGCATTTT
-,TRBJ2-1,-,TRBV10-1,CASSDPVGGLSDEQFF,TGCGCCAGCAGTGACCCGGTCGGGGGGCTCTCGGATGAGCAGTTCTTC
TRBD2,TRBJ2-1,few,TRBV19,CASSFGLAVYNEQFF,TGTGCCAGTAGCTTTGGACTAGCGGTTTACAATGAGCAGTTCTTC
-,TRBJ2-7,-,TRBV5-6,CASSPYLMSSYEQYF,TGTGCCAGCAGCCCCTACCTCATGAGCTCCTACGAGCAGTACTTC
TRBD1,TRBJ1-6,-,TRBV5-1,CASSKEQGAVSPLHF,TGCGCCAGCAGCAAGGAGCAGGGGGCGGTTTCACCCCTCCACTTT
-,TRBJ2-2,-,TRBV28,CASVGGGELFF,TGTGCCAGCGTGGGGGGCGGGGAGCTGTTTTTT
TRBD2,TRBJ2-7,-,TRBV11-2,CASSLVPGGYEQYF,TGTGCCAGCAGCTTAGTCCCGGGGGGGTACGAGCAGTACTTC
-,TRBJ2-7,-,TRBV5-4,CASSLEGRVHEQYF,TGTGCCAGCAGCTTGGAGGGGCGCGTCCACGAGCAGTACTTC